The next 18 T cell receptor beta chains were all read from a single sample in a study of control samples from healthy donors and cancer patients (dated by TCRdb to about 2020). Library creation used the immunoSEQ multiplex PCR assay. The clones in this table, taken by TCRdb from immuneACCESS, are in-frame only. Not every clone is retained; where verified, under half of the shortfall comes from an unresolved V gene, and the cause of the rest is unknown. This sample holds more than 80,000 clones; 85% to 95% were observed only once. The leading ten clones occupy approximately 7.9% of the sample. Material for sequencing was blood. The receptors were sampled from a man aged 18 to 35 in good health.

The chain carries TRBV4-1 and TRBJ2-3; 8 nucleotides match TRBD2. The CDR3 spans 18 residues. J lost 0 bases, V lost 1 base, and 9 bases had no gene match. Germline V lookup: CDR1 MGHRA, CDR2 YSYEKL. The CDR3 DNA is TGCGCCAGCAGCCAAGTGTTAAGAGCGGGGGTTAGCACAGATACGCAGTATTTT. This gives the protein CASSQVLRAGVSTDTQYF.

CDR3 in DNA: TGCAGTGCTAGTGTGATTGGGGACAGGGGACTGAGGCAGCCCCAGCATTTT. This codes for CSASVIGDRGLRQPQHF. V gene TRBV20-1 combines with J gene TRBJ1-5, with 10 bases fitting TRBD1. V shed 3 bases, J shed 7 bases, and the junction held 15 bases outside the gene matches. The length of the CDR3 is 17 residues. Germline V gene data show CDR1 as DFQATT and CDR2 as SNEGSKA (reference sequence).

The chain recombines TRBV27 with TRBJ1-1; 7 positions agree with TRBD1. With V trimmed by 6 bases and J by 4 bases, 5 bases remained unmatched. CDR1 and CDR2 from the germline V gene are MNHEY and SMNVEV (reference sequence). The CDR3 totals 13 residues. The DNA of the CDR3 is TGTGCCAGCAGACCGACAGGGTCCACTGAAGCTTTCTTT. Its translation: CASRPTGSTEAFF.

This chain connects TRBV3-1 (or the pseudogene TRBV3-2) to TRBJ1-2; D call uncertain. Trimming stripped 0 bases from V and 3 bases from J, with 14 bases between. CDR1 is LGHDT, CDR2 YNNKEL, per germline (reference sequence). The CDR3 is made up of 16 amino acids. CDR3 sequence reads: CASSQDLVPRDYGYTF. CDR3 nucleotides: TGTGCCAGCAGCCAAGATTTGGTACCGAGGGACTATGGCTACACCTTC.

V gene TRBV5-1 combines with J gene TRBJ1-2; possible D gene TRBD1, 5 bases. The CDR3 runs 14 residues. Germline V gene lookup returns CDR1 SGHRS and CDR2 YFSETQ. Deletions cut 7 bases from V and 1 base from J, with 14 bases between. The CDR3 spells CASAERDGNYGYTF. The DNA of the CDR3 is TGCGCCAGCGCCGAACGGGACGGTAACTATGGCTACACCTTC.

The gene calls are TRBV2 and TRBJ1-5, with a tentative D call TRBD1 (5 bases). Trimming left V 0 bases short and J 4 bases short, with 10 bases between. This CDR3 is 15 amino acids long. Germline assignment: CDR1 SNHLY and CDR2 FYNNEI. The chain's CDR3 is CASSEAGQKNQPQHF. The CDR3 bases are TGTGCCAGCAGTGAAGCGGGGCAGAAAAATCAGCCCCAGCATTTT.

This clone was detected only once. This chain uses TRBV11-1 with TRBJ2-7, with TRBD1 matching over 9 bases. Trimming took 5 bases from V and 7 from J; bases not matched to a gene: 12. Germline CDR1 is SGHAT and CDR2 is FQDESV (reference sequence). This CDR3 spans 15 amino acids. The CDR3 DNA is TGTGCCAGCAGCCCACCTGTGGACAGGGGTTGGGAGCAGTACTTC. Its protein is CASSPPVDRGWEQYF. Drawing the rest from reference TRBV11-1 and TRBJ2-7, the complete variable domain is EAEVAQSPRYKITEKSQAVAFWCDPISGHATLYWYRQILGQGPELLVQFQDESVVDDSQLPKDRFSAERLKGVDSTLKIQPAELGDSAMYLCASSPPVDRGWEQYFGPGTRLTVT.

This chain joins TRBV30 and TRBJ1-1; D is uncertain. V shed 7 bases and J shed 0 bases, with 9 bases lying between them. The germline V gene encodes CDR1 GTSNPN and CDR2 SVGIG (reference sequence). CDR3 length: 12 amino acids. CDR3 nucleotide sequence: TGTGCCTCGAGGACGGTGAACACTGAAGCTTTCTTT. It encodes CASRTVNTEAFF.

The chain carries TRBV18 and TRBJ2-2, with 13 bases matching TRBD2. CDR1 and CDR2 from the germline V gene are KGHSH and LQKENI. The junction had 1 base not matched to a gene; V was cut back by 2 bases and J by 1 base. The CDR3 totals 17 residues. The CDR3 DNA reads TGTGCCAGCTCACCAGGACTAGCGGGGGTGAACACCGGGGAGCTGTTTTTT. Translation gives CASSPGLAGVNTGELFF.

J is TRBJ1-1 and V is TRBV27; the D is unclear. Looked up from germline, CDR1 is MNHEY and CDR2 is SMNVEV (reference sequence). This CDR3 contains 13 residues. Trimming shortened V by 2 bases and J by 10 bases, and 14 bases separated the two germline ends. The CDR3 loop is CASSLVAGAGAFF. Written as DNA, the CDR3 is TGTGCCAGCAGTTTAGTCGCCGGTGCGGGAGCTTTCTTT.

The rearrangement joins TRBV28 to TRBJ1-2; D not certain. Germline V CDR1 and CDR2: MDHEN, SYDVKM. The V end was cut by 2 bases, the J end by 2 bases, with 6 bases between. This CDR3 is 13 amino acids long. The chain's CDR3 is CASSLGENYGYTF. CDR3 coding DNA: TGTGCCAGCAGTTTAGGAGAGAACTATGGCTACACCTTC.

The chain combines TRBV3-1 (or the pseudogene TRBV3-2) with TRBJ1-6; 8 positions agree with TRBD1. Trimming cost V 2 bases and J 7 bases; bases outside gene matches: 7. CDR1 and CDR2 from the germline V gene are LGHDT and YNNKEL (reference sequence). The CDR3 totals 16 residues. CDR3 DNA sequence: TGTGCCAGCAGCCAACTAGGACAGGGCGGGAATTCACCCCTCCACTTT. It translates to CASSQLGQGGNSPLHF.

The rearrangement links TRBV24-1 to TRBJ2-1; TRBD2 matches 8 bases. V lost 3 bases to trimming and J lost 5 bases; unmatched junction nucleotides: 11. This CDR3 is 17 amino acids long. From germline, CDR1 is KGHDR and CDR2 SFDVKD. CDR3 protein: CATSDGGPSGSHNEQFF. The CDR3 DNA reads as TGTGCCACCAGTGATGGGGGTCCCAGCGGGAGCCACAATGAGCAGTTCTTC.

The rearrangement links TRBV27 to TRBJ2-1; either TRBD1 or TRBD2 may fit D (5 bases each). The CDR3 has 13 amino acids. Per germline, CDR1 MNHEY and CDR2 SMNVEV (reference sequence). V gave up 5 bases and J gave up 5 bases, with 10 bases separating them. This CDR3 reads CASSRGENNEQFF. CDR3 DNA sequence: TGTGCCAGCAGTAGGGGAGAAAACAATGAGCAGTTCTTC.

The rearrangement joins TRBV12-3 or TRBV12-4 to TRBJ1-1; D might be TRBD1 (6 bases). With 3 bases removed from V and 8 bases from J, the gap between germline ends came to 10 bases. This CDR3 has 12 residues. CDR3 in amino acids: CASSFLGAEAFF. DNA of the CDR3: TGTGCCAGCAGTTTTTTGGGGGCGGAAGCTTTCTTT.

The chain joins TRBV19 to TRBJ1-4; 8 bases are shared with TRBD1. V dropped 5 bases and J dropped 3; count of bases not matched to a gene: 5. Germline lookup yields CDR1 LNHDA and CDR2 SQIVND (reference sequence). The CDR3 extends over 15 amino acids. The CDR3 reads CASSPQGAANEKLFF. The CDR3, as DNA: TGTGCCAGTAGTCCCCAGGGGGCGGCTAATGAAAAACTGTTTTTT.

The V and J genes are TRBV6-5 and TRBJ2-7, with 9 bases identical to TRBD2. J was trimmed by 7 bases and V by 9 bases; bases with no gene match: 10. Per germline, CDR1 MNHEY and CDR2 SVGAGI. This CDR3 region has 13 residues. The CDR3 region has the DNA TGTGCCAGTTCTAGCGGGGACCTTGGGGAGCAGTACTTC. Protein product: CASSSGDLGEQYF.

This clone was detected ten times or more. This chain uses TRBV5-1 with TRBJ2-3; 7 bases fit TRBD2. The CDR3 consists of 15 residues. V lost 4 bases, J lost 2 bases, and 7 bases stayed unmatched. Germline V gene data show CDR1 as SGHRS and CDR2 as YFSETQ. CDR3 loop: CASSPSSGDTDTQYF. The CDR3 bases are TGCGCCAGCAGCCCATCTAGCGGAGACACAGATACGCAGTATTTT.